This is a list of T cell receptor beta chains from one sample in a study of T cell responses to AZD1222 COVID-19 vaccine. The assay was immunoSEQ multiplex PCR, and TCRdb's table has in-frame clones only and misses some. The table has about 85,000 clones, roughly nine tenths seen once; the top ten hold approximately 7%. The sample here was peripheral blood, taken on day 0 of AZD1222 vaccination. The source is an adult in good health. Both conserved end residues are part of each CDR3. A D gene is named only where the DNA matches it firmly. Clone size is stated in some rows and not others, as once, few, many or a class when expanded.

TRBJ1-2 | TRBV6-6 | NA | NA | 18 | TGTGCCAGCAGTCCAGCGCCCCGATCCTCGGGACGGATCTATGGCTACACCTTC | CASSPAPRSSGRIYGYTF
TRBJ2-7 | TRBV10-3 | NA | NA | 14 | TGTGCCATCAGCAAGGACGGAGGCCGTCAGGAGCAGTACTTC | CAISKDGGRQEQYF
TRBJ2-3 | TRBV28 | once | TRBD2 | 16 | TGTGCCAGCAGTTCACCGACTAGCGGGAGAAGCGATACGCAGTATTTT | CASSSPTSGRSDTQYF
TRBJ1-5 | TRBV19 | NA | NA | 15 | TGTGCCAGTAGTATAGATGACGCGAGCAATCAGCCCCAGCATTTT | CASSIDDASNQPQHF
TRBJ1-6 | TRBV12-5 | NA | TRBD1 | 17 | TGTGCTAGTGGTTTGGTAGGGACAGAGAGCTCTAATTCACCCCTCCACTTT | CASGLVGTESSNSPLHF
TRBJ1-5 | TRBV7-6 | NA | NA | 16 | TGTGCCAGCAGCTTTAGACAGGACGGGCCGAATCAGCCCCAGCATTTT | CASSFRQDGPNQPQHF
TRBJ1-5 | TRBV19 | NA | NA | 14 | TGTGCCAGTAGTCCGGGCGGAAGCCTTGGGCCCCAGCATTTT | CASSPGGSLGPQHF
TRBJ1-5 | TRBV27 | NA | NA | 14 | TGTGCCAGCAGTCTCAGGGAGGGCACTCAGCCCCAGCATTTT | CASSLREGTQPQHF
TRBJ1-2 | TRBV3-1/TRBV3-2 | NA | NA | 17 | TGTGCCAGCAGCCACTGGACAGCACTTCCAGCTAACTATGGCTACACCTTC | CASSHWTALPANYGYTF
TRBJ2-7 | TRBV10-2 | NA | NA | 13 | TGCGCCAGCAGGACGGCGGCCACCTACGAGCAGTACTTC | CASRTAATYEQYF
TRBJ2-6 | TRBV29-1 | NA | NA | 13 | TGCAGCGTTTTCCTCTCTGGGGCCAACGTCCTGACTTTC | CSVFLSGANVLTF
TRBJ1-2 | TRBV7-9 | NA | TRBD1 | 14 | TGTGCCAGCAGCCCCGGGGACAGGGCCTATGGCTACACCTTC | CASSPGDRAYGYTF
TRBJ2-7 | TRBV19 | NA | TRBD2 | 17 | TGTGCCAGTATGCAAGGCGGGGGGGCCCCGAGCACCTACGAGCAGTACTTC | CASMQGGGAPSTYEQYF
TRBJ1-5 | TRBV19 | NA | TRBD1 | 15 | TGTGCCAGTACCGGGGGGACAGTTAGCAATCAGCCCCAGCATTTT | CASTGGTVSNQPQHF
TRBJ2-2 | TRBV5-1 | NA | NA | 16 | TGCGCCAGCAGCTTGGTTGCGGGGCCGGACACCGGGGAGCTGTTTTTT | CASSLVAGPDTGELFF
TRBJ1-5 | TRBV11-1 | once | TRBD1 | 15 | TGTGCCAGCAGCCGGGACAGCTATAGCAATCAGCCCCAGCATTTT | CASSRDSYSNQPQHF
TRBJ1-3 | TRBV10-3 | NA | NA | 13 | TGTGCCATCAGCCGGGACTCTGGAAACACCATATATTTT | CAISRDSGNTIYF
TRBJ2-3 | TRBV7-8 | NA | NA | 13 | TGTGCCAGCGCCCGGCCCGCAGCTGATACGCAGTATTTT | CASARPAADTQYF
TRBJ1-4 | TRBV15 | NA | NA | 13 | TGTGCCACCAGCAGAAGGGACGGGGAAAAACTGTTTTTT | CATSRRDGEKLFF
TRBJ2-1 | TRBV7-2 | NA | NA | 14 | TGTGCCAGCATCTTGGAGAGGGCATACAATGAGCAGTTCTTC | CASILERAYNEQFF
TRBJ1-1 | TRBV21-1 | NA | NA | 16 | TGTGCCAGCAGCGCCCGACAGGGCCCGTTGAACACTGAAGCTTTCTTT | CASSARQGPLNTEAFF
TRBJ2-7 | TRBV18 | NA | NA | 13 | TGTGCCAGCTCACCTGTTAGTTCCTACGAGCAGTACTTC | CASSPVSSYEQYF
TRBJ2-5 | TRBV10-3 | NA | NA | 13 | TGTGCCATCAGTGGAAATTCGAAAGAGACCCAGTACTTC | CAISGNSKETQYF
TRBJ1-2 | TRBV6-4 | NA | NA | 14 | TGTGCCAGCAGTGAAGACGGCGCCCGGGATGGCTACACCTTC | CASSEDGARDGYTF
TRBJ2-2 | TRBV19 | NA | NA | 15 | TGTGCCAGTAGTATCGGGACCTTGAACACCGGGGAGCTGTTTTTT | CASSIGTLNTGELFF
TRBJ1-6 | TRBV27 | NA | NA | 14 | TGTGCCAGCAGACTGACAACCCGGGATTCACCCCTCCACTTT | CASRLTTRDSPLHF
TRBJ2-7 | TRBV6-1 | NA | TRBD1 | 15 | TGTGCCAGCAGTGAAGGGAAGGGGGCTCGATACGAGCAGTACTTC | CASSEGKGARYEQYF
TRBJ2-1 | TRBV11-2 | few | NA | 12 | TGTGCCAGCAGCTTAGAGAGGAGTGAGCAGTTCTTC | CASSLERSEQFF
TRBJ2-3 | TRBV28 | once | NA | 15 | TGTGCCAGCAGTACGCCTCGGACTAACACAGATACGCAGTATTTT | CASSTPRTNTDTQYF
TRBJ2-6 | TRBV28 | few | NA | 16 | TGTGCCAGCAGTTTATCAAGAGGGGGTGGGGCCAACGTCCTGACTTTC | CASSLSRGGGANVLTF
TRBJ1-5 | TRBV7-8 | NA | NA | 14 | TGTGCCAGCAGCTTAAACGCAGGGGCTCAGCCCCAGCATTTT | CASSLNAGAQPQHF
TRBJ2-7 | TRBV18 | NA | NA | 15 | TGTGCCAGCTCACCAGGATGGCAGGGGGGCAACGAGCAGTACTTC | CASSPGWQGGNEQYF
TRBJ2-1 | TRBV4-3 | NA | NA | 13 | TGCGCCAGCAGCCAAGATAGGGTCACCGAGCAGTTCTTC | CASSQDRVTEQFF
TRBJ1-5 | TRBV28 | once | NA | 17 | TGTGCCAGCAGTCAAAAATGGGGACGGTTTAGCAATCAGCCCCAGCATTTT | CASSQKWGRFSNQPQHF
TRBJ2-7 | TRBV4-3 | NA | NA | 15 | TGCGCCAGCAGCCAAGTTTATCCGGGGGCCTACGAGCAGTACTTC | CASSQVYPGAYEQYF
TRBJ2-3 | TRBV9 | NA | TRBD1 | 15 | TGTGCCAGCAGCTCGCAGACAGGGCTTTCAGATACGCAGTATTTT | CASSSQTGLSDTQYF
TRBJ1-1 | TRBV11-3 | NA | NA | 14 | TGTGCCAGCAGCTTAGGGGAAGGTCCCACTGAAGCTTTCTTT | CASSLGEGPTEAFF
TRBJ2-7 | TRBV19 | once | NA | 17 | TGTGCCAGTAGTTCCGCAGGGGCCCCCTCGGGACTATACGAGCAGTACTTC | CASSSAGAPSGLYEQYF